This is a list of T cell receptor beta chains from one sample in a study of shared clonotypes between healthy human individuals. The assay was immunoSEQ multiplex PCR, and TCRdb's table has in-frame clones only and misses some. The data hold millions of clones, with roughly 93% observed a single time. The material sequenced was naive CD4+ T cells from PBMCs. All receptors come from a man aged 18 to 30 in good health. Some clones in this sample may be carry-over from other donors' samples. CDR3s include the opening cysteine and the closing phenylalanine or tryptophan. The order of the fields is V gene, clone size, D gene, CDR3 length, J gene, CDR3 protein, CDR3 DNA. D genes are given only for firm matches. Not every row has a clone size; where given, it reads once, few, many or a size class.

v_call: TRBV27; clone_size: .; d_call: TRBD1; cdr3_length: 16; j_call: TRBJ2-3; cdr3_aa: CASSFEQGVPTDTQYF; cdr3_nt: TGTGCCAGCAGTTTCGAACAGGGGGTACCTACAGATACGCAGTATTTT
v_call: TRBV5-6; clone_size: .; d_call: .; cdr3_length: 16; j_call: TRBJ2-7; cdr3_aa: CASSLRVIDEGYEQYF; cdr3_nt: TGTGCCAGCAGCTTGCGGGTAATCGATGAGGGCTACGAGCAGTACTTC
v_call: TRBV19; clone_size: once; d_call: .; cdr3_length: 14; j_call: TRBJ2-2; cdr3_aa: CASGPGLRPGELFF; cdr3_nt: TGTGCCAGTGGCCCAGGGTTGCGTCCCGGGGAGCTGTTTTTT
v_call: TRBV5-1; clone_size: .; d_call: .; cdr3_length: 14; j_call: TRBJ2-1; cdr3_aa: CASSLDRRDNEQFF; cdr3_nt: TGCGCCAGCAGCTTGGATCGCCGAGACAATGAGCAGTTCTTC
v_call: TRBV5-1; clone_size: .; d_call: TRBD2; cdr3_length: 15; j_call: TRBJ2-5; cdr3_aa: CASSPGLAGDQTQYF; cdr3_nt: TGCGCCAGCAGCCCCGGACTAGCGGGTGATCAGACCCAGTACTTC
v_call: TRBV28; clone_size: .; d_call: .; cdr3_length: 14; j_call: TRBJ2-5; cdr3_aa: CASSLARRQETQYF; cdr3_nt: TGTGCCAGCAGTTTAGCGCGTCGCCAAGAGACCCAGTACTTC
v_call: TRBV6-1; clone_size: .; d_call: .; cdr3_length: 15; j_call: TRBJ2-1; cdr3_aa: CASSRDSATYNEQFF; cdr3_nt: TGTGCCAGCAGTCGGGACTCTGCCACCTACAATGAGCAGTTCTTC
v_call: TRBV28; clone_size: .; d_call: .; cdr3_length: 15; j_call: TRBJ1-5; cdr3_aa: CASSEDGYSNQPQHF; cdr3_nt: TGTGCCAGCAGTGAGGACGGATATAGCAATCAGCCCCAGCATTTT
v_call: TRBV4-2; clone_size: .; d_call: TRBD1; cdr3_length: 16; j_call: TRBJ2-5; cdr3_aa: CASSPTPQGGGETQYF; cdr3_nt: TGTGCCAGCAGCCCGACACCTCAAGGGGGCGGCGAGACCCAGTACTTC
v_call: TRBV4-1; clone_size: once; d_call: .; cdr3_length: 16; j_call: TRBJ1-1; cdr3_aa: CASSQLRLGVGTEAFF; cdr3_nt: TGCGCCAGCAGCCAGCTTAGATTAGGGGTGGGCACTGAAGCTTTCTTT
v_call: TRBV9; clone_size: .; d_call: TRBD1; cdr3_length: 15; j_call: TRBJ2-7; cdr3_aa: CASSPLAGGSYEQYF; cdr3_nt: TGTGCCAGCAGCCCCCTGGCAGGGGGCTCCTACGAGCAGTACTTC
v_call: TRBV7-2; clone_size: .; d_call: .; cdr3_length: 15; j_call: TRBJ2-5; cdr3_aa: CASSLAGTEEETQYF; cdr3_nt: TGTGCCAGCAGCTTAGCGGGGACTGAAGAAGAGACCCAGTACTTC
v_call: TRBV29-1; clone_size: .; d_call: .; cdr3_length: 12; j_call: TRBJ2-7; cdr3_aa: CSVGTVSYEQYF; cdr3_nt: TGCAGCGTCGGGACGGTTTCCTACGAGCAGTACTTC
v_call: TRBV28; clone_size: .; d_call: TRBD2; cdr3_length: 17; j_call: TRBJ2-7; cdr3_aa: CASSLGSGVAWSHEQYF; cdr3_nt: TGTGCCAGCAGTTTAGGCAGCGGGGTAGCCTGGAGCCACGAGCAGTACTTC
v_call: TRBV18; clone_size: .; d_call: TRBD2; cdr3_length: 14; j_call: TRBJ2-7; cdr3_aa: CASSPRWGGYEQYF; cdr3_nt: TGTGCCAGCTCCCCCCGGTGGGGGGGCTACGAGCAGTACTTC
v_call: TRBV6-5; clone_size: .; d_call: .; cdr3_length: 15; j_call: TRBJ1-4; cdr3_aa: CASSYSGHASEKLFF; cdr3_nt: TGTGCCAGCAGTTACTCCGGACACGCCTCTGAAAAACTGTTTTTT
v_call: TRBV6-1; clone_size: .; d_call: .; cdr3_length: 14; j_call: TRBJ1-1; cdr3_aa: CASSEAGGASEAFF; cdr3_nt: TGTGCCAGCAGTGAAGCCGGGGGGGCTAGTGAAGCTTTCTTT
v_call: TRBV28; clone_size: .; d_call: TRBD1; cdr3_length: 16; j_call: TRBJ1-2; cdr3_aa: CASSFGWTGAQYGYTF; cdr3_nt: TGTGCCAGCAGTTTTGGTTGGACAGGGGCTCAGTATGGCTACACCTTC
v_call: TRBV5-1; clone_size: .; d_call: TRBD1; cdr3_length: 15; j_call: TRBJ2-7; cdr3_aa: CASSSGTGVTYEQYF; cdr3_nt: TGCGCCAGCAGCTCCGGGACAGGGGTTACCTACGAGCAGTACTTC
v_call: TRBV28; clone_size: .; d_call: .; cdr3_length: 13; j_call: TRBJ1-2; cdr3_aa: CATIWYPNYGYTF; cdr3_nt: TGTGCCACCATATGGTACCCTAACTATGGCTACACCTTC
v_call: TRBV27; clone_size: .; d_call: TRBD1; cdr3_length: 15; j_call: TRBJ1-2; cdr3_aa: CASKKHATGDYGYTF; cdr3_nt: TGTGCCAGCAAAAAACACGCGACAGGGGACTATGGCTACACCTTC
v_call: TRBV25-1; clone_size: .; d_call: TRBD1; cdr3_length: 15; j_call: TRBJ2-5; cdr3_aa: CASSQRTGFQETQYF; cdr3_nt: TGTGCCAGCAGTCAACGGACAGGCTTCCAAGAGACCCAGTACTTC
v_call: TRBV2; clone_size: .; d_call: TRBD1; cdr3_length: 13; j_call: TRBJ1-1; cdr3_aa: CASSEVRGTEAFF; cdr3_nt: TGTGCCAGCAGTGAAGTCAGGGGGACTGAAGCTTTCTTT
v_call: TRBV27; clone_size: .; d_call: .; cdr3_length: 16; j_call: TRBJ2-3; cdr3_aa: CASSTPMSDPTDTQYF; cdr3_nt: TGTGCCAGCAGTACCCCTATGAGTGACCCCACAGATACGCAGTATTTT
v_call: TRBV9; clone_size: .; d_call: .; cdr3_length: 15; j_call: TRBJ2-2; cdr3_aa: CASSVEVRNTGELFF; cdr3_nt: TGTGCCAGCAGCGTAGAGGTCCGGAACACCGGGGAGCTGTTTTTT
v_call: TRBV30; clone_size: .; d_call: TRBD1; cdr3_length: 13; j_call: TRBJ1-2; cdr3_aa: CAWSPDRGTGYTF; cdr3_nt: TGTGCCTGGAGTCCTGACAGGGGGACTGGCTACACCTTC
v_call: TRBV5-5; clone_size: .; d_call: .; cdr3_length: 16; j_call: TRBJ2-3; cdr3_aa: CASSLAVSRGTDTQYF; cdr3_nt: TGTGCCAGCAGCTTGGCGGTTAGCCGTGGCACAGATACGCAGTATTTT
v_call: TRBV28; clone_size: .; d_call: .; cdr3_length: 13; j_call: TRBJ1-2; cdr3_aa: CASSLEVGYGYTF; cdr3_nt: TGTGCCAGCAGTTTGGAGGTCGGCTATGGCTACACCTTC
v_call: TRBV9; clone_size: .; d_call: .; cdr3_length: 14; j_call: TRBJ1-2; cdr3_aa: CASSVARGDGGYTF; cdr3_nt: TGTGCCAGCAGCGTAGCTCGGGGGGACGGTGGCTACACCTTC
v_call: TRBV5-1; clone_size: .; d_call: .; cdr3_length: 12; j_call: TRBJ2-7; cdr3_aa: CASSSERDRQYF; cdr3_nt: TGCGCCAGCAGCTCAGAACGGGATCGGCAGTACTTC